Listed here is a single T cell receptor beta chain. Primers for the PCR totalled 60 Vbeta and 13 Jbeta. The protocol was immunoSEQ multiplex PCR, while the TCRdb copy is restricted to in-frame clones and leaves out a portion. The table shows over 100,000 clones, with around nine tenths occurring only once. The source of the sample is a study of cytomegalovirus exposure and HLA in healthy donors. V lost 8 bases, J lost 6 bases, and 1 base stayed unmatched. This CDR3 contains 12 residues. The germline CDR1 and CDR2 sequences are MGHDK and SYGVNS. The specimen was PBMCs. The TCR comes from a woman aged 25 to 39 in good health and CMV-seronegative. The rearrangement links TRBV25-1 to TRBJ2-3; the match to TRBD2 covers 11 bases. CDR3 in amino acids: CASGTSGDTQYF. DNA of the CDR3: TGTGCCAGCGGGACTAGCGGCGATACGCAGTATTTT.